This TCR beta chain was retrieved from a study of graft-versus-host responses after intestinal transplantation. The wider study: Multivisceral, liver-intestinal, or isolated intestinal transplants were received by the recipients. After anti-thymocyte globulin induction, recipients took tacrolimus and steroids for 2 to 3 years. Study-wide results and limits: Analysis identified GvH clones in recipient marrow, with some appearing first in ileum or blood. Individuals who had graft-donor T cell macrochimerism had allografts that showed high graft-versus-host to host-versus-graft clonal ratios.

This clone was observed once. The antigen is undetermined. The V gene lost 1 base and the J gene lost 1 base, with 14 bases spanning the gap. The CDR3 consists of 17 residues. Germline-derived CDR1 and CDR2 are LNHNV and YYDKDF (reference sequence). Only in-frame clones appear in the TCRdb table, and some are missing; sequencing was by immunoSEQ multiplex PCR. The sample has some 130,000 clones, roughly 92% seen once. The sequences come from unstimulated CD4+ T cells sorted from spleen or lymph node cells, collected before intestinal transplant. The chain combines TRBV15 with TRBJ1-5; D call uncertain. The clonotype comes from a human donor who received an intestinal transplant. The CDR3 coding sequence is TGTGCCACCAGCAGAGGGTCGGTTCTCCAGAGCAATCAGCCCCAGCATTTT. Translation: CATSRGSVLQSNQPQHF.